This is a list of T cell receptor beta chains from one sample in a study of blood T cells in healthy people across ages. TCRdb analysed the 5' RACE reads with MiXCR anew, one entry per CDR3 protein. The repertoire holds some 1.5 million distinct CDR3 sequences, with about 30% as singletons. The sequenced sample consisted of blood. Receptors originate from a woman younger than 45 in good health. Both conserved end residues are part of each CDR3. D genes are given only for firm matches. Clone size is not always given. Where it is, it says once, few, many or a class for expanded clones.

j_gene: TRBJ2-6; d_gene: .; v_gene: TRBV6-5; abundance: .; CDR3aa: CASTHVDTTGANVLTF; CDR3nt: TGTGCCAGCACCCATGTTGACACCACTGGGGCCAACGTCCTGACTTTC
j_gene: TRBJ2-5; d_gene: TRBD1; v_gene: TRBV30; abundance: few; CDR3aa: CAWSVQGAFETQYF; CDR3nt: TGTGCCTGGAGTGTACAGGGGGCGTTTGAGACCCAGTACTTC
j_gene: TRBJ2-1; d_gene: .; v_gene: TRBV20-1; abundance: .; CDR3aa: CSARGGYRESYNEQFF; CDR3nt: TGCAGTGCTAGAGGAGGCTACCGGGAAAGCTACAATGAGCAGTTCTTC
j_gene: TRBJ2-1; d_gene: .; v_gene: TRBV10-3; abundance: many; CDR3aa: CAISDRERRNEQFF; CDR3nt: TGTGCCATCAGTGACAGGGAGCGAAGGAATGAGCAGTTCTTC
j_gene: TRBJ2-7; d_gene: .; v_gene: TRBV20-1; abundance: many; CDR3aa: CSARESGLRAHEQYF; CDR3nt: TGCAGTGCTAGAGAAAGTGGCTTGCGGGCTCACGAGCAGTACTTC
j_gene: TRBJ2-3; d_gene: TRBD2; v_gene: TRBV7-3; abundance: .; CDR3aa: CASSSPSGGPTDTQYF; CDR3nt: TGTGCCAGCAGCTCTCCTAGCGGGGGACCCACAGATACGCAGTATTTT
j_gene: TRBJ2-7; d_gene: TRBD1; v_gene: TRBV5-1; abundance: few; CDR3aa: CASSLWDRGYEQYF; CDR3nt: TGCGCCAGCAGCCTCTGGGACAGGGGCTACGAGCAGTACTTC
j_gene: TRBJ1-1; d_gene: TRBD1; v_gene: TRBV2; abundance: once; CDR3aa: CAGSGTAGTEAFF; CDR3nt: TGTGCCGGCTCCGGGACAGCGGGCACTGAAGCTTTCTTT
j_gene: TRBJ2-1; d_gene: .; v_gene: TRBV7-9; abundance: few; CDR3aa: CASRPALPGGNEQFF; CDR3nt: TGTGCCAGCAGACCTGCTCTTCCCGGGGGCAATGAGCAGTTCTTC
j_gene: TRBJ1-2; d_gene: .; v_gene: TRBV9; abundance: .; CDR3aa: CASSGYSPSYGYTF; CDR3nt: TGTGCCAGCAGCGGGTACAGCCCTTCCTATGGCTACACCTTC
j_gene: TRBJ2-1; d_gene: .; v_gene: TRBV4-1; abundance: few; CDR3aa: CASSQPFNGILLGNEQFF; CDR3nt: TGCGCCAGCAGCCAACCCTTCAACGGGATTCTACTCGGGAATGAGCAGTTCTTC
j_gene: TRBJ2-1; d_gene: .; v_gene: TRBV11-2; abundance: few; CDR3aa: CASSLELRDEQFF; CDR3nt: TGTGCCAGCAGTCTGGAGCTCCGGGATGAGCAGTTCTTC
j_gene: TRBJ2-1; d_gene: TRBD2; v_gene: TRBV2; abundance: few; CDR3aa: CASRQTSGENNEQFF; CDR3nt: TGTGCCAGCCGCCAGACTAGCGGGGAAAACAATGAGCAGTTCTTC
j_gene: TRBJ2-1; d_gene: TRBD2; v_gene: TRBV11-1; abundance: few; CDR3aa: CASSRGLAGRNEQFF; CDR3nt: TGTGCCAGCAGCCGCGGACTAGCAGGTCGAAATGAGCAGTTCTTC
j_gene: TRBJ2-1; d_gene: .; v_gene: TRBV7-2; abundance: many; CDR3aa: CASSLVAGAGYNEQFF; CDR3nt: TGTGCCAGCAGCTTAGTGGCGGGGGCGGGGTACAATGAGCAGTTCTTC
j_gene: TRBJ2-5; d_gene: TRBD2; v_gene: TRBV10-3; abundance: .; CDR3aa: CAISEGLGSQEAQYF; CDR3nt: TGTGCCATCAGTGAGGGACTAGGGAGCCAAGAGGCCCAGTACTTC
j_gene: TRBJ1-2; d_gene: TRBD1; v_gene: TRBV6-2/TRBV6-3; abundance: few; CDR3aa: CASSYSRQGHGYTF; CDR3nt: TGTGCCAGCAGTTACTCCCGACAGGGCCACGGCTACACCTTC
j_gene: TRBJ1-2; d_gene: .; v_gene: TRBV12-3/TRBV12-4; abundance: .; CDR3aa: CASSPGIDGYTF; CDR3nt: TGTGCCAGCAGCCCCGGAATCGATGGCTACACCTTC
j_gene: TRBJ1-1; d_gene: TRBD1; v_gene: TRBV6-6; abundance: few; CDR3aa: CASRRQGSVQEAFF; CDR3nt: TGTGCCAGCAGAAGACAGGGAAGTGTCCAAGAAGCTTTCTTT
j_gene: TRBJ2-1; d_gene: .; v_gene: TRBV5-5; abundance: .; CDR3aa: CASSFDSASPYNEQFF; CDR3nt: TGTGCCAGCAGCTTTGATAGCGCGTCCCCCTACAATGAGCAGTTCTTC
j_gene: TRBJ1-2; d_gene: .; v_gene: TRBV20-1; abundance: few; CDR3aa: CSAREGIGGYTF; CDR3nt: TGCAGTGCTAGAGAAGGGATTGGAGGCTACACCTTC
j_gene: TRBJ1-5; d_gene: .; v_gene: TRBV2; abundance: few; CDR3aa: CASSFRADPQHF; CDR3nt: TGTGCCAGCAGTTTTAGGGCGGATCCCCAGCATTTT
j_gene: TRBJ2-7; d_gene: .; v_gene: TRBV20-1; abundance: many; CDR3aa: CSARSPAGTYEQYF; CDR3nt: TGCAGTGCTAGAAGCCCCGCGGGAACCTACGAGCAGTACTTC
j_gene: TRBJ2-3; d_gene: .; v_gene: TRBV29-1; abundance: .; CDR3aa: CSVEGRVRSDTQYF; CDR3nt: TGCAGCGTTGAGGGCAGGGTAAGGTCAGATACGCAGTATTTT
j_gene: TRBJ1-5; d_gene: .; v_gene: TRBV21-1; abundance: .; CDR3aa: CASSKVGGNRPQHF; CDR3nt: TGTGCCAGCAGCAAGGTGGGGGGGAATCGGCCCCAGCATTTT
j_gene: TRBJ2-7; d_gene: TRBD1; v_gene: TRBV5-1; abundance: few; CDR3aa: CASSDFPGGTGVYEQYF; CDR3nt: TGCGCCAGCAGTGACTTTCCCGGCGGGACAGGGGTCTACGAGCAGTACTTC
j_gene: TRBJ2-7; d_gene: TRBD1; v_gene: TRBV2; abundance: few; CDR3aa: CASSDPGRGHYEQYF; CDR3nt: TGTGCCAGCAGTGACCCTGGCAGGGGGCACTACGAGCAGTACTTC
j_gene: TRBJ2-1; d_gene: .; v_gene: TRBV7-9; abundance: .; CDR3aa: CASSLGKRSGPNEQFF; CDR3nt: TGTGCCAGCAGCTTAGGAAAGCGGAGCGGTCCTAATGAGCAGTTCTTC
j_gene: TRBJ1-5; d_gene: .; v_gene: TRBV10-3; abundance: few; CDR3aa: CAISGRQNQPQHF; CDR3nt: TGTGCCATCAGTGGACGACAGAATCAGCCCCAGCATTTT
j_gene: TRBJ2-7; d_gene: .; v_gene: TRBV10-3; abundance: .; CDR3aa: CAIKELADSYEQYF; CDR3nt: TGTGCCATTAAGGAATTAGCGGACTCCTACGAGCAGTACTTC
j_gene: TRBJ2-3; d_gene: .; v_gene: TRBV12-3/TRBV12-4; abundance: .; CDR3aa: CASSSPSGTNTDTQYF; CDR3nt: TGTGCTAGCAGTTCCCCCTCCGGGACGAACACAGATACGCAGTATTTT
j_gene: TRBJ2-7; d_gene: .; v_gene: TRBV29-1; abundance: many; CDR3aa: CSVMGRPTYEQYF; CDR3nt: TGCAGCGTCATGGGACGGCCGACCTACGAGCAGTACTTC
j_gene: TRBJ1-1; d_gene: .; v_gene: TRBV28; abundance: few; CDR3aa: CASSLGMRTEAFF; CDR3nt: TGTGCCAGCAGTTTAGGTATGAGGACTGAAGCTTTCTTT
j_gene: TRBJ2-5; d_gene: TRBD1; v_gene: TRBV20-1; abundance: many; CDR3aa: CSAREPVGTGVETQYF; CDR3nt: TGCAGTGCTAGAGAGCCGGTCGGGACAGGAGTAGAGACCCAGTACTTC
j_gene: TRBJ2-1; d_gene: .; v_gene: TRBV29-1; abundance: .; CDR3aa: CSVERSQGFNEQFF; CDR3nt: TGCAGCGTTGAGCGTAGCCAGGGGTTCAATGAGCAGTTCTTC